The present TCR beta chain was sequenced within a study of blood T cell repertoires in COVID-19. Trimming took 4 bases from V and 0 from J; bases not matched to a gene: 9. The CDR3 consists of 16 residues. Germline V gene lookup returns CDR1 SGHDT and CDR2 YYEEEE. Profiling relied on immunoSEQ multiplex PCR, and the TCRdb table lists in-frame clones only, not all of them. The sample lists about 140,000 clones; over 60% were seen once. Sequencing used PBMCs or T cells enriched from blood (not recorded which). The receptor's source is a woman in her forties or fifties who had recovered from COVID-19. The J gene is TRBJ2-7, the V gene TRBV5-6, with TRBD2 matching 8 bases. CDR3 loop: CASSATGLDSSYEQYF. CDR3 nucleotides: TGTGCCAGCAGCGCGACGGGACTAGATAGCTCCTACGAGCAGTACTTC.